This T cell receptor beta chain was identified during a study of blood T cell repertoires in COVID-19. In the study overall: Samples came from the United States, Italy and Spain, spanning acute and convalescent COVID-19.

The germline V gene encodes CDR1 MNHEY and CDR2 SVGAGI. The CDR3 loop spans 14 amino acids. Deletions cut 7 bases from V and 3 bases from J, with 13 bases between. Sequencing used immunoSEQ multiplex PCR; TCRdb keeps in-frame clones, though not all of them. The sample has 200,000 to 300,000 clones, approximately 90% seen once. The gene calls are TRBV6-5 and TRBJ2-1; D perhaps matches TRBD2 (6 bases). The source of this sequence is a woman aged 35 to 49 with acute or convalescent COVID-19. The sequenced material came from peripheral blood. CDR3 protein: CASTIRDFYNEQFF. The CDR3 DNA reads TGTGCCAGCACCATCCGGGACTTCTACAATGAGCAGTTCTTC.